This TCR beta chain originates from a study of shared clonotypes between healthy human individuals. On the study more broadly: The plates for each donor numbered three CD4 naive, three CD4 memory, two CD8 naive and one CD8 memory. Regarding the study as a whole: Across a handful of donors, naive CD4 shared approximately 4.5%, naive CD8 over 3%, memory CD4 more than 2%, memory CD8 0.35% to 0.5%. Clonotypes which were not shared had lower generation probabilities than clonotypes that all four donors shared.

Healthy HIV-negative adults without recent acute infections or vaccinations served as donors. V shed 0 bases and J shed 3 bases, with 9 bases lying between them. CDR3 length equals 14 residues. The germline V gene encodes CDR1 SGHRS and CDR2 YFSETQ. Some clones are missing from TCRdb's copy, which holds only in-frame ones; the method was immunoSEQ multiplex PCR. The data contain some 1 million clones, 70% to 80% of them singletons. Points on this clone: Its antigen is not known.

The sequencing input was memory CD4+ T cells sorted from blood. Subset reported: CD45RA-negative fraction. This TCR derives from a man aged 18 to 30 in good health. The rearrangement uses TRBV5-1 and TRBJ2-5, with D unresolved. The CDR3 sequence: CASSLALGKETQYF. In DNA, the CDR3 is TGCGCCAGCAGCTTGGCCTTGGGTAAAGAGACCCAGTACTTC.